These 10 T cell receptor beta chains were all obtained from the same sample, sequenced in a study of T-cell memory formation after mild COVID-19. One entry per CDR3 protein results from TCRdb running MiXCR on the 5' RACE reads. The data contain about 350,000 distinct CDR3 sequences, roughly 13% of them singletons. Sequencing was done on a sample of PBMCs or a T cell subset sorted from them (not recorded which). These receptors originate from a man in his late teens or twenties who had mild COVID-19 (a few samples of this study predate the infection). Cell type and time point are not known.

The J gene is TRBJ2-5, the V gene TRBV24-1; D is undetermined. From germline, CDR1 is KGHDR and CDR2 SFDVKD. The CDR3 is made up of 13 amino acids. Trimming removed 5 bases from V and 2 bases from J, with 8 bases in between. CDR3 in amino acids: CATSVGGQETQYF. The CDR3 nucleotides read TGTGCCACCAGTGTCGGCGGACAAGAGACCCAGTACTTC.

This clonotype was observed at least ten times. The chain is built from TRBV6-6 and TRBJ2-5, with D possibly matching TRBD1 (5 bases). The V end lost 2 bases, the J end lost 2 bases, and 21 bases lay between the germline ends. CDR3 size: 18 residues. Germline V CDR1 and CDR2: MNHNY, SVGAGI (reference sequence). In DNA, the CDR3 is TGTGCCAGCAGTTACCTCGAGTGGGCCAGGGAAATGCAAGAGACCCAGTACTTC. Translated: CASSYLEWAREMQETQYF.

The chain is built from TRBV5-6 and TRBJ1-2; 8 bases align to TRBD1. J gave up 8 bases and V 3 bases, and 12 bases lay outside the gene matches. Germline V CDR1 and CDR2: SGHDT, YYEEEE. The CDR3 sequence is 15 residues long. The CDR3 region has the DNA TGTGCCAGCAGCTCGGGCCCAGGGGGCATATGGGGCTACACCTTC. Protein sequence: CASSSGPGGIWGYTF.

The chain recombines TRBV20-1 with TRBJ2-5; TRBD2 matches at 13 bases. The CDR3 covers 17 residues. Germline CDR1 DFQATT, CDR2 SNEGSKA (reference sequence). The V and J ends lost 0 bases and 1 base, in that order; junction bases with no gene match: 5. Here the CDR3 reads CSARDRTSGGPQETQYF. In DNA form, the CDR3 reads TGCAGTGCTAGAGATCGGACTAGCGGGGGACCCCAAGAGACCCAGTACTTC.

The rearrangement links TRBV6-2 or TRBV6-3 to TRBJ1-1; D call uncertain. This CDR3 region has 14 residues. The germline gives CDR1 MNHEY, CDR2 SVGEGT. The V end was cut by 2 bases, the J end by 7 bases, with 14 bases between. The CDR3: CASSYPPTDREAFF. The CDR3 nucleotides are TGTGCCAGCAGTTACCCACCGACGGATCGTGAAGCTTTCTTT.

This clonotype appeared a few times. The chain links TRBV4-3 to TRBJ2-7; 7 bases are shared with TRBD1. Germline CDR1 LGHNA, CDR2 YSLEER. CDR3 length: 16 amino acids. J was trimmed by 2 bases and V by 1 base; bases with no gene match: 8. The CDR3 is CASSQAADRGPYEQYV. The CDR3 nucleotides are TGCGCCAGCAGCCAAGCGGCCGATAGGGGGCCCTACGAGCAGTACGTC.

Comments on this clonotype: At one end, the junction sequence differs from germline, possibly due to a read error. The chain is built from TRBV25-1 and TRBJ2-5, with a possible D match to TRBD1 (7 bases). The CDR3 runs to 15 residues. CDR1 and CDR2 from the germline V gene are MGHDK and SYGVNS. The DNA for the CDR3 is TGTGCAAGCAGTGAATATCCAGGGGGGCGAGAGACCCAGTACTTC. Translating gives CASSEYPGGRETQYF. The full variable domain, in which reference TRBV25-1 and TRBJ2-5 provide the parts outside the CDR3, is EADIYQTPRYLVIGTGKKITLECSQTMGHDKMYWYQQDPGMELHLIHYSYGVNSTEKGDLSSESTVSRIRTEHFPLTLESARPSHTSQYLCASSEYPGGRETQYFGPGTRLLVL.

This clonotype turned up a few times. The chain uses TRBV29-1 and TRBJ2-2, with 9 bases lining up with TRBD1. Germline lookup yields CDR1 SQVTM and CDR2 ANQGSEA. There are 14 residues in the CDR3. V was clipped by 8 bases and J by 1 base; unmatched bases: 5. CDR3 loop: CSYRTGVNTGELFF. DNA of the CDR3: TGCAGCTACCGGACAGGGGTGAACACCGGGGAGCTGTTTTTT.

This clonotype was observed at least ten times. This rearrangement joins TRBV5-1 to TRBJ2-7; D perhaps matches TRBD2 (6 bases). Germline CDR1 SGHRS, CDR2 YFSETQ. Deletions cut 0 bases from V and 2 bases from J, with 12 bases between. The CDR3 sequence is 15 residues long. The CDR3 here is CASSLESAGPYEQYF. As DNA, the CDR3 is TGCGCCAGCAGCTTGGAGTCCGCGGGACCCTACGAGCAGTACTTC.

This clonotype was observed a handful of times. This rearrangement joins TRBV6-2 or TRBV6-3 to TRBJ2-7; D gene ambiguous. V was cut by 6 bases and J by 3 bases, with 15 bases left in between. There are 14 residues in the CDR3. CDR1 is MNHEY, CDR2 SVGEGT, per germline. CDR3 nucleotide sequence: TGTGCCAGCAGAGAGTGGATAACAGACTACGAGCAGTACTTC. Residues: CASREWITDYEQYF.